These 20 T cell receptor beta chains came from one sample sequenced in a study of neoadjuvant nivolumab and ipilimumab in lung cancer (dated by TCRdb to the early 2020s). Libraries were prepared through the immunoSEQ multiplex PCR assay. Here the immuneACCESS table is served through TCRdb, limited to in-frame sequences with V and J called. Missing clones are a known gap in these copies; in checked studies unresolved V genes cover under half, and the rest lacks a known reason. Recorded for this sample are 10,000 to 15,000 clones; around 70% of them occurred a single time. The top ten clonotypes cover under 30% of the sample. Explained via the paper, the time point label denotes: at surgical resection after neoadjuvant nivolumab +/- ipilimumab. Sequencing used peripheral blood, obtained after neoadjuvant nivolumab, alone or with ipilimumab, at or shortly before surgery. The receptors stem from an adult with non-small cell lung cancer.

The CDR3 DNA is TGTGCCAGCTCACGAGAAGGGACAGGAGGGGGATATGGCTACACCTTC. Translated, it gives CASSREGTGGGYGYTF. This chain uses TRBV18 with TRBJ1-2; TRBD1 matches at 8 bases. The trim removed 4 bases at V and 5 bases at J, leaving 12 bases unmatched. CDR1 is KGHSH and CDR2 is LQKENI in the germline V gene. This CDR3 has 16 amino acids.

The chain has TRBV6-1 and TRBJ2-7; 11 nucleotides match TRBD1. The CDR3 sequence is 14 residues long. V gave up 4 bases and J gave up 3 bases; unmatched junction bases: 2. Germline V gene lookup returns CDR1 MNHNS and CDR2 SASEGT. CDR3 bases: TGTGCCAGCAGTGTCGGGACAGGGGGCTACGAGCAGTACTTC. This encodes CASSVGTGGYEQYF.

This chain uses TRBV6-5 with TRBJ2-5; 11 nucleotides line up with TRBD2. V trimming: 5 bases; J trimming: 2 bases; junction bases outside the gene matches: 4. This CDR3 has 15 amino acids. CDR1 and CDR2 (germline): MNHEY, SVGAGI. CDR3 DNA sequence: TGTGCCAGCAGTCGGACTAGCGGGCTTCAAGAGACCCAGTACTTC. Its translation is CASSRTSGLQETQYF.

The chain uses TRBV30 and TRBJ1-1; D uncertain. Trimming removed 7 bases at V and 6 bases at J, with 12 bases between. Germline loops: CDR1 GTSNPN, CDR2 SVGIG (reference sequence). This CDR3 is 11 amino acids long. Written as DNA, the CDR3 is TGTGCCTCCGGGTCTGTAGCTGAAGCTTTCTTT. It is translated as CASGSVAEAFF.

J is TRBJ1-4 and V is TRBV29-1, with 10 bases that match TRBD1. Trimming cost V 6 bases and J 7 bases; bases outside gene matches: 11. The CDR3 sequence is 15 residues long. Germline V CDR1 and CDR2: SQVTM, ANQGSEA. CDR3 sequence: CSVRPGTGDGEKLFF. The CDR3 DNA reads TGCAGCGTACGTCCCGGGACAGGGGACGGTGAAAAACTGTTTTTT.

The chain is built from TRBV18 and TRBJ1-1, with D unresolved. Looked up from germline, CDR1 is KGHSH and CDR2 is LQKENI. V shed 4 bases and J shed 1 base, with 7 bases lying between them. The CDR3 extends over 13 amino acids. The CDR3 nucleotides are TGTGCCAGCTCACTAGGACCGAACACTGAAGCTTTCTTT. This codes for CASSLGPNTEAFF.

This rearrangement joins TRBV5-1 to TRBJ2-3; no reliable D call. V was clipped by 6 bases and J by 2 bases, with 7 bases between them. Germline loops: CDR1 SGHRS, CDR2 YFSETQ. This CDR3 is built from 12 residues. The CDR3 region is CASMDHTDTQYF. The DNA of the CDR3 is TGCGCCAGCATGGACCACACAGATACGCAGTATTTT.

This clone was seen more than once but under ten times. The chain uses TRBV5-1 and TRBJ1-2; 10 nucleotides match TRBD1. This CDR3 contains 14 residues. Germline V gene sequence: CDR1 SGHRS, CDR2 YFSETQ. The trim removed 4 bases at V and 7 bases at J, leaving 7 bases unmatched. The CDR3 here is CASSPGQGPGGYTF. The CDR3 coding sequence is TGCGCCAGCAGCCCGGGACAGGGGCCCGGTGGCTACACCTTC.

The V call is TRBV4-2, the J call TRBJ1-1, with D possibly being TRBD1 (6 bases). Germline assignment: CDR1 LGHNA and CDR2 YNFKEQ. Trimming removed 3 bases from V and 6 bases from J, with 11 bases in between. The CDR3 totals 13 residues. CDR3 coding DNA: TGTGCCAGCAGCCATGTTAGGGGGGCTGAAGCTTTCTTT. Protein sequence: CASSHVRGAEAFF.

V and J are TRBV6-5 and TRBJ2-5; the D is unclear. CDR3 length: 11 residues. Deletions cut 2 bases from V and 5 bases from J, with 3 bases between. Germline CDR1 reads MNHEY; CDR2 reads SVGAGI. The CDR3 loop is CASSYGETQYF. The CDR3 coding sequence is TGTGCCAGCAGTTACGGGGAGACCCAGTACTTC.

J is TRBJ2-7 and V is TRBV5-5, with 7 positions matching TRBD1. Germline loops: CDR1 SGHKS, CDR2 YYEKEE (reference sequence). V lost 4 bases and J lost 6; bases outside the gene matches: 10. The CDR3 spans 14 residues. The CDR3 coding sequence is TGTGCCAGCAGCCCCCGGGCAGGGGGAGTCGAGCAGTACTTC. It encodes CASSPRAGGVEQYF. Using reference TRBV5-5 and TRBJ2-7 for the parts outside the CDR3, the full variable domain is DAGVTQSPTHLIKTRGQQVTLRCSPISGHKSVSWYQQVLGQGPQFIFQYYEKEERGRGNFPDRFSARQFPNYSSELNVNALLLGDSALYLCASSPRAGGVEQYFGPGTRLTVT.

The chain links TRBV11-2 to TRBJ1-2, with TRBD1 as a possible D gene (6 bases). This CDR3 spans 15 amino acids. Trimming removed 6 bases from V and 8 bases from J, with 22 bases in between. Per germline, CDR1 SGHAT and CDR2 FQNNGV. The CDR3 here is CASSESRGQLGGYTF. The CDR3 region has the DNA TGTGCCAGCAGTGAATCCCGGGGACAACTGGGAGGCTACACCTTC. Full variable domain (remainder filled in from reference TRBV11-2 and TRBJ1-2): EAGVAQSPRYKIIEKRQSVAFWCNPISGHATLYWYQQILGQGPKLLIQFQNNGVVDDSQLPKDRFSAERLKGVDSTLKIQPAKLEDSAVYLCASSESRGQLGGYTFGSGTRLTVV.

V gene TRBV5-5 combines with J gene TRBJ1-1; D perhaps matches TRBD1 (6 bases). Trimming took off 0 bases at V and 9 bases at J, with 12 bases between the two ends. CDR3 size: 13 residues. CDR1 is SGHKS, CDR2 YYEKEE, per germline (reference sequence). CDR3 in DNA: TGTGCCAGCAGCTTGGCAGGGGCGGATCAAGCTTTCTTT. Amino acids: CASSLAGADQAFF.

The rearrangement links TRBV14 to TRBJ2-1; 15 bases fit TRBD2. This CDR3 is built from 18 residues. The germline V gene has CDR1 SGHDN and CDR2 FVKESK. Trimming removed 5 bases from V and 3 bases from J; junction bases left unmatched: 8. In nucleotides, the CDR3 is TGTGCCAGCAGCTCGGGGACTAGCGGGAGGATCGGCTACAATGAGCAGTTCTTC. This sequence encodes CASSSGTSGRIGYNEQFF.

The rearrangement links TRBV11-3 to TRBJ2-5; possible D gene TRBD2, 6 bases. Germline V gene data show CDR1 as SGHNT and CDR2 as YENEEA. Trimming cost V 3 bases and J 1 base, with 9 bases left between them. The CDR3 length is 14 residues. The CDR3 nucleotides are TGTGCCAGCAGCTTTCTGACTAGCCAAGAGACCCAGTACTTC. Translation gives CASSFLTSQETQYF.

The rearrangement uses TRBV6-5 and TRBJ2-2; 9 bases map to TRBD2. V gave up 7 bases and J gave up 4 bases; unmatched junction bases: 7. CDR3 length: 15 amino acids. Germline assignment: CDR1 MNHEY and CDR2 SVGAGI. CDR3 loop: CASNIAGAGTGELFF. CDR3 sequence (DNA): TGTGCCAGCAATATAGCGGGAGCGGGCACCGGGGAGCTGTTTTTT.

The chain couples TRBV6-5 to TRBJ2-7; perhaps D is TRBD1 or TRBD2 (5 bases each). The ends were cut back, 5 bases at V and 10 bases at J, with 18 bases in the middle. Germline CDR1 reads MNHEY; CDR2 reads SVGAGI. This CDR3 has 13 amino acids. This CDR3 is CASSPPGRLPQYF. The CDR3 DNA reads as TGTGCCAGCAGTCCCCCGGGGCGCCTCCCTCAGTACTTC.

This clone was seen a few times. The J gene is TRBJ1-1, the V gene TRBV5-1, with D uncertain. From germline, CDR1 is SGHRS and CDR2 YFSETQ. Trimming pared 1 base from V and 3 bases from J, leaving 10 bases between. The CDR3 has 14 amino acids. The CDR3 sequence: CASSLKGLDTEAFF. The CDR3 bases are TGCGCCAGCAGCTTGAAGGGATTGGACACTGAAGCTTTCTTT.

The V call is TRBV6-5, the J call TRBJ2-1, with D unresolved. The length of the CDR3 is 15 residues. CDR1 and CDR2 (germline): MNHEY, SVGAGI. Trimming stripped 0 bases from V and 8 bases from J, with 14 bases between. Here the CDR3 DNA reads TGTGCCAGCAGTTACTCGGAGAGCTTTATCGATGAGCAGTTCTTC. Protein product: CASSYSESFIDEQFF.

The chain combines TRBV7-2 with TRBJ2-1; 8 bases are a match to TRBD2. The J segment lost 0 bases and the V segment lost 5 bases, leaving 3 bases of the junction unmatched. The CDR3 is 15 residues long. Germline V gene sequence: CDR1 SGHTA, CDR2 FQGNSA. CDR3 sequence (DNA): TGTGCCAGCAGCCTCAGCGGGAGCTCCTACAATGAGCAGTTCTTC. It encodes CASSLSGSSYNEQFF.